This T cell receptor beta chain was obtained from a study of shared clonotypes between healthy human individuals. Looking at the study overall: Three plates each covered CD4 naive and memory; CD8 naive two, CD8 memory one. Study outcomes and limitations: Generation of non-shared clonotypes was less probable than generation of clonotypes shared by all four donors.

Germline values: CDR1 SGHVS, CDR2 FQNEAQ. There are 19 residues in the CDR3. The ends lost 1 base at V and 0 bases at J; junction bases unmatched: 8. All the donors were Caucasian adults who lived in Nashville, Tennessee. In the CD4+ fraction, cells were divided into CD45RA+ naive and CD45RA-negative memory subsets. Details on this clone: Its target is not known.

The data were produced by immunoSEQ multiplex PCR, yet TCRdb's version contains in-frame clones alone and is incomplete. The table has over a million clones, 95% to 99% seen once. The receptor was derived from a man aged 25-40 years in good health. Sequenced input: naive CD4+ T cells sorted from blood. The sample's subset: CD45RA+ positively selected. The V gene is TRBV7-8, the J gene TRBJ2-7; 14 nucleotides agree with TRBD2. CDR3 sequence (DNA): TGTGCCAGCAGCTTAGTTATAGGACTAGCGGGAGGCTCCTCCTACGAGCAGTACTTC. It encodes CASSLVIGLAGGSSYEQYF.